This TCR beta chain appears in the sequencing data of a study of OX40 agonist ivuxolimab in advanced cancers. About the study: While on treatment, patients had intravenous ivuxolimab at 0.01 to 10 mg/kg every 2 weeks. Whole-study findings and limits: Part of the nonresponder group also had normalized T-cell clonal expansion that was low. Expanded peripheral T cell antigen specificity was not determined.

Blood draws occurred at baseline, cycle 4 day 1, and cycle 7 day 1. This CDR3 spans 14 amino acids. Between the trimmed V and J ends, which lost 0 bases and 4 bases, there was a span of 7 bases. Germline V gives CDR1 WNHNN, CDR2 SYGVQD (reference sequence). Sequenced by immunoSEQ multiplex PCR; TCRdb stores in-frame clones only, minus some. This table has 50,000 to 65,000 clones, around 88% appearing once. About this clone itself: Antigen specificity is unknown.

This rearrangement joins TRBV10-1 to TRBJ1-5; the D is unclear. The receptor comes from an adult with an advanced solid tumor such as melanoma, head and neck, liver or kidney cancer. The sample was CD4+ or CD8+ T cells sorted from blood, taken in a trial of the OX40 agonist ivuxolimab. The CDR3 sequence: CASSESTRNQPQHF. CDR3 coding DNA: TGCGCCAGCAGTGAGTCTACCCGAAATCAGCCCCAGCATTTT.